Listed below are T cell receptor beta chains from one sample, sequenced in a study of T cell responses to AZD1222 COVID-19 vaccine. TCRdb's table, derived via immunoSEQ multiplex PCR, lists solely in-frame clones and lacks some. Here the sample spans some 120,000 clones, about nine tenths being singletons. The sequenced sample was peripheral blood, obtained on day 0 of AZD1222 vaccination. The origin of the receptors is an adult in good health. CDR3s include the opening cysteine and the closing phenylalanine or tryptophan. The D gene is left open where the match is weak. Size is omitted from some rows. Given values are once, few, many or a class for expanded clones.

j_call v_call d_call clone_size cdr3_nt cdr3_aa
TRBJ1-1 TRBV5-5 NA NA TGTGCCAGCAGCTTGGTGGAGGAGAACACTGAAGCTTTCTTT CASSLVEENTEAFF
TRBJ2-4 TRBV5-1 NA once TGCGCCAGCAGCGGCAGCGTAGATGAGAGGGACATTCAGTACTTC CASSGSVDERDIQYF
TRBJ1-1 TRBV9 TRBD1 NA TGTGCCAGCAGCGTAGTCAGGGGGGAAGCTTTCTTT CASSVVRGEAFF
TRBJ1-6 TRBV5-1 TRBD1 NA TGCGCCAGCAGCTCCCTGGGGCAGGGGGGCACGAATAATTCACCCCTCCACTTT CASSSLGQGGTNNSPLHF
TRBJ2-7 TRBV2 TRBD1 NA TGTGCCGGCGGGACAGGGAGGTACGAGCAGTACTTC CAGGTGRYEQYF
TRBJ2-7 TRBV19 NA NA TGTGCCAGTAGTATTGACATAATTGGCTACTACGAGCAGTACTTC CASSIDIIGYYEQYF
TRBJ1-2 TRBV27 TRBD1 once TGTGCCAGCAGTCCGTGGGACAGCAACTATGGCTACACCTTC CASSPWDSNYGYTF
TRBJ1-6 TRBV2 NA NA TGTGCCAGCAGTGCCACCGGGACACCTTATTCACCCCTCCACTTT CASSATGTPYSPLHF
TRBJ2-7 TRBV7-9 NA NA TGTGCCAGCAGCCGACACGGGGCCTACGAGCAGTACTTC CASSRHGAYEQYF
TRBJ1-6 TRBV14 NA NA TGTGCCAGCAGCCAAAGGGCCTTTAATTCACCCCTCCACTTT CASSQRAFNSPLHF
TRBJ2-3 TRBV4-2 TRBD2 NA TGTGCCAGCAGCCTGGGACTAGCGGGGTCAGATACGCAGTATTTT CASSLGLAGSDTQYF
TRBJ2-7 TRBV5-8 TRBD1 few TGTGCCAGCATCAAGCGGACAGGGCCGGGGACCTACGAGCAGTACTTC CASIKRTGPGTYEQYF
TRBJ1-6 TRBV19 NA few TGTGCCAGTAGTATAGATTGGGGCTTCGGTAATTCACCCCTCCACTTT CASSIDWGFGNSPLHF
TRBJ2-3 TRBV4-2 NA NA TGTGCCAGCAGCCAAGGCCAAGGGGGGGGGCCAGATACGCAGTATTTT CASSQGQGGGPDTQYF
TRBJ2-7 TRBV19 NA NA TGTGCCAGTCTCCGATACGAGCAGTACTTC CASLRYEQYF
TRBJ1-1 TRBV5-1 NA NA TGCGCCAGCAGCTTGACAGGGTCGAACACTGAAGCTTTCTTT CASSLTGSNTEAFF
TRBJ1-2 TRBV4-1 NA NA TGCGCCAGCAGCCAACGATCCACGGAAAGTCCCTATGGCTACACCTTC CASSQRSTESPYGYTF
TRBJ1-5 TRBV25-1 NA NA TGTGCCAGCAGTGTGGGACGTCAGCCCCAGCATTTT CASSVGRQPQHF
TRBJ1-2 TRBV5-4 NA NA TGTGCCAGCAGGCCCAGGGGACCCCCTAACTATGGCTACACCTTC CASRPRGPPNYGYTF
TRBJ2-7 TRBV4-2 TRBD2 NA TGTGCCAGCAGCCAAGTTTCGAAAGCGGGGGGGTTCGAGCAGTACTTC CASSQVSKAGGFEQYF
TRBJ1-2 TRBV5-4 TRBD1 few TGTGCCAGCATCCACCTGGGGCAGGGGGGAGGCTACACCTTC CASIHLGQGGGYTF
TRBJ2-1 TRBV6-2/TRBV6-3 NA NA TGTGCCAGCAGTTACACCGTACTAAGCGGCCATGGGTACAATGAGCAGTTCTTC CASSYTVLSGHGYNEQFF
TRBJ1-1 TRBV9 NA NA TGTGCCGGCAGCGTAGCTTCCAGCACTGAAGCTTTCTTT CAGSVASSTEAFF
TRBJ1-1 TRBV5-1 NA NA TGCGCCAGCAGCTTGGTGATAGGGGGAGACACTGAAGCTTTCTTT CASSLVIGGDTEAFF
TRBJ1-6 TRBV2 TRBD1 NA TGTGCCAGCAGTCCCGGGACAGGGAATTCACCCCTCCACTTT CASSPGTGNSPLHF
TRBJ1-2 TRBV28 TRBD1 few TGTGCCAGCAGCGGACAGGGGAGTTATGGCTACACCTTC CASSGQGSYGYTF
TRBJ2-2 TRBV5-1 NA NA TGCGCCAGCAGCTCCGCGGCTCACAGGGATACCGGGGAGCTGTTTTTT CASSSAAHRDTGELFF
TRBJ1-6 TRBV5-6 NA NA TGTGCCAGCAGCTTCTTGCGCCGGGACTGGTTTAATTCACCCCTCCACTTT CASSFLRRDWFNSPLHF
TRBJ1-5 TRBV3-1/TRBV3-2 NA once TGTGCCAGCAGCCGGTCGGGTAGCAATCAGCCCCAGCATTTT CASSRSGSNQPQHF
TRBJ1-4 TRBV3-1/TRBV3-2 TRBD1 NA TGTGCCAGCAGCCAGGGGGACAGGGCAATGTTTTTT CASSQGDRAMFF
TRBJ1-3 TRBV9 TRBD1 NA TGTGCCAGCAGCGTAGCTCGGGACAGGGTTTTACTTAGTGTCTCTGGAAACACCATATATTTT CASSVARDRVLLSVSGNTIYF
TRBJ2-3 TRBV19 TRBD2 NA TGTGCCAGTAGTATGTATGGACGAGGCGGGGGGCGGGTCACAGATACGCAGTATTTT CASSMYGRGGGRVTDTQYF
TRBJ1-3 TRBV9 NA once TGTGCCAGCAGCGTTCGGGGGGACGGATTCTCTGGAAACACCATATATTTT CASSVRGDGFSGNTIYF
TRBJ2-7 TRBV30 NA few TGTGCCTGGAGTGCATCCTACGAGCAGTACTTC CAWSASYEQYF
TRBJ2-7 TRBV7-2 NA NA TGTGCCAGCAGCTTAGGGTTCCCTGACGAGGACGAGCAGTACTTC CASSLGFPDEDEQYF
TRBJ1-2 TRBV7-2 TRBD1 NA TGTGCCAGCACCGGGACAGGGATGAACTATGGCTACACCTTC CASTGTGMNYGYTF
TRBJ1-1 TRBV5-1 NA few TGCGCCAGCAGCCGTGGGGGAAGTGGGGAAGACTTCTTT CASSRGGSGEDFF
TRBJ2-1 TRBV4-1 TRBD1 NA TGCGCCAGCAGCCAACATGCCGGGACAGGGAGCAACAATGAGCAGTTCTTC CASSQHAGTGSNNEQFF
TRBJ2-7 TRBV2 NA NA TGTGCCAGCAGACGGACATCAAACTCCTACGAGCAGTACTTC CASRRTSNSYEQYF
TRBJ1-1 TRBV6-6 NA NA TGTGCCAGCAGTTACTCTAACGGAGATGAAGCTTTCTTT CASSYSNGDEAFF
TRBJ1-2 TRBV6-6 NA NA TGTGCCAGCATCCTTGGGTTGAACTATGGCTACACCTTC CASILGLNYGYTF
TRBJ2-1 TRBV2 NA NA TGTGCCAGCAGTGAATGGCGTCACAATGAGCAGTTCTTC CASSEWRHNEQFF
TRBJ2-5 TRBV7-9 NA NA TGTGCCAGCAGCCGCGACCCGCAAGAGACCCAGTACTTC CASSRDPQETQYF
TRBJ1-1 TRBV13 NA NA TGTGCCAGCAGCTTTCCCCATCTAGAAGCTTTCTTT CASSFPHLEAFF
TRBJ2-7 TRBV4-1 NA NA TGCGCCAGCAGCCAAGAAGGATTGAGCTACGAGCAGTACTTC CASSQEGLSYEQYF
TRBJ1-5 TRBV27 NA NA TGTGCCAGCAGCCAGAGTGCAGGGGTCGCCCAGCATTTT CASSQSAGVAQHF
TRBJ1-1 TRBV27 NA NA TGTGCCAGCAGTTTCGCCAGGGGAGGGAACACTGAAGCTTTCTTT CASSFARGGNTEAFF
TRBJ2-1 TRBV10-3 TRBD2 NA TGTGCCATCGCGAGCGGGAGCTCCTACAATGAGCAGTTCTTC CAIASGSSYNEQFF
TRBJ1-2 TRBV6-5 NA NA TGTGCCAGCAGCACTCCCCGCGGGGAGTATGGCTACACCTTC CASSTPRGEYGYTF
TRBJ2-3 TRBV29-1 NA NA TGCAGCGTTCGTGTGGCCGGGGGTTTCACAGATACGCAGTATTTT CSVRVAGGFTDTQYF
TRBJ2-7 TRBV6-4 NA once TGTGCCAGCTCAGTGGAGATAGGGAGCTCCTACGAGCAGTACTTC CASSVEIGSSYEQYF
TRBJ1-2 TRBV4-1 NA NA TGCGCCAGCAGCCAAGATGTCGGGTCTAACTATGGCTACACCTTC CASSQDVGSNYGYTF
TRBJ2-1 TRBV3-1/TRBV3-2 NA NA TGTGCCAGCATGGGAAGCGGGACAGGTCGCAATGAGCAGTTCTTC CASMGSGTGRNEQFF
TRBJ1-3 TRBV4-2 NA NA TGTGCCAGCAGCCAAGATCTCACGACCCTCTCTGGAAACACCATATATTTT CASSQDLTTLSGNTIYF
TRBJ1-1 TRBV27 NA NA TGTGCCAGCAGTTATCACGGGTCTGAAGCTTTCTTT CASSYHGSEAFF
TRBJ1-1 TRBV25-1 NA NA TGTGCCAGCAGTGACCCGGCCACTGAAGCTTTCTTT CASSDPATEAFF
TRBJ1-1 TRBV9 TRBD1 few TGTGCCAGCAGCGTAGGAGGACAGGGAAAGAACACTGAAGCTTTCTTT CASSVGGQGKNTEAFF
TRBJ1-2 TRBV9 NA NA TGTGCCAGCAGCCCAGGGAGTGGAGATTATGGCTACACCTTC CASSPGSGDYGYTF